The 5 T cell receptor beta chains reported below all come from one sample, sequenced in a study of blood T cell repertoires in COVID-19. TCRdb's copy holds only in-frame clones and misses some; the assay was immunoSEQ multiplex PCR. The sample records over 100,000 clones, around 90% being singletons. The sequenced sample was peripheral blood. The receptors come from a woman in her forties or fifties with COVID-19, enrolled during active disease.

The J gene is TRBJ1-2, the V gene TRBV13; D perhaps matches TRBD1 (6 bases). The CDR3 length is 15 residues. Trimming left V 5 bases short and J 4 bases short, with 17 bases between. CDR1 and CDR2 (germline): PRHDT, FYEKMQ (reference sequence). CDR3 DNA: TGTGCCAGCAGCCGCCGGGACAACGCTCTCTATGGCTACACCTTC. Amino acid sequence: CASSRRDNALYGYTF.

J is TRBJ1-6 and V is TRBV5-6; no firm D call. The CDR3 has 13 residues. Germline-derived CDR1 and CDR2 are SGHDT and YYEEEE. Trimming shortened V by 4 bases and J by 10 bases, and 12 bases separated the two germline ends. The CDR3 DNA reads as TGTGCCAGCAGCCCGTGGGGAGGGTCACCCCTCCACTTT. It specifies CASSPWGGSPLHF.

The chain couples TRBV7-8 to TRBJ1-2, with D perhaps TRBD1 (5 bases). Germline V gene lookup returns CDR1 SGHVS and CDR2 FQNEAQ. The CDR3 loop spans 14 amino acids. V was cut by 6 bases and J by 4 bases, with 15 bases left in between. The CDR3 is CASSSGILGYGYTF. DNA of the CDR3: TGTGCCAGCAGTTCAGGGATTTTGGGCTATGGCTACACCTTC.

The chain is built from TRBV11-2 and TRBJ1-1, with 9 bases matching TRBD1. The V and J ends lost 5 bases and 1 base, in that order; junction bases with no gene match: 11. Per germline, CDR1 SGHAT and CDR2 FQNNGV. The CDR3 is 17 residues long. The CDR3 protein is CASSPTNSQGANTEAFF. Here the CDR3 DNA reads TGTGCCAGCAGCCCCACCAACTCACAGGGGGCGAACACTGAAGCTTTCTTT.

This chain links TRBV6-5 with TRBJ1-2; 7 nucleotides align to TRBD1. The length of the CDR3 is 14 residues. Germline CDR1 and CDR2: MNHEY and SVGAGI. V gave up 5 bases and J gave up 4 bases; unmatched junction bases: 7. CDR3 nucleotide sequence: TGTGCCAGCAGTCGGGACAGCAATTTCTATGGCTACACCTTC. It is translated as CASSRDSNFYGYTF.